The clone carrying this TCR beta chain occurred once. Clones were read by immunoSEQ multiplex PCR, and TCRdb kept only the in-frame ones, dropping some. The sample has fewer than 95,000 clones; over 85% are singletons. The record originates from a study of T cell changes during pregnancy in multiple sclerosis. V dropped 0 bases and J dropped 0 bases, with 15 bases sitting between them. The CDR3 length is 17 residues. Looked up from germline, CDR1 is SEHNR and CDR2 is FQNEAQ (reference sequence). The chain has TRBV7-9 and TRBJ2-7; D uncertain. This clonotype was obtained from a female donor with multiple sclerosis, enrolled in a pregnancy study. Here the sequenced sample was peripheral blood, taken in the first trimester of pregnancy. Written as DNA, the CDR3 is TGTGCCAGCAGCTTAGCCCCACAGAGTCTCACCTCCTACGAGCAGTACTTC. This translates into CASSLAPQSLTSYEQYF. Full variable domain (outside the CDR3, taken from reference TRBV7-9 and TRBJ2-7): DTGVSQNPRHKITKRGQNVTFRCDPISEHNRLYWYRQTLGQGPEFLTYFQNEAQLEKSRLLSDRFSAERPKGSFSTLEIQRTEQGDSAMYLCASSLAPQSLTSYEQYFGPGTRLTVT.